This TCR beta chain was obtained from a study of cytomegalovirus exposure and HLA in healthy donors. Study-level points and caveats: Segments of the TCR beta V type were, in most cases, productive about 90% or about 30% of the time in an earlier analysis. Fewer N-insertions than the approximately 680-donor mean were reportedly shown by an Asian-associated ancestry cluster in a later analysis.

Among the donors, all were healthy bone marrow donors. On this clone itself: Antigen: not known.

The PCR used 60 Vbeta and 13 Jbeta primers. Assay: immunoSEQ multiplex PCR; the TCRdb copy retains only in-frame clones and omits some. This table holds under 150,000 clones, around a tenth found once. This CDR3 spans 13 amino acids. Trimming stripped 4 bases from V and 4 bases from J, with 10 bases between. The germline CDR1 and CDR2 sequences are MNHEY and SVGAGI. The sequence derives from a male donor in good health and CMV-seronegative. V and J are TRBV6-5 and TRBJ1-2, with D possibly being TRBD1 (5 bases). The sample comprised PBMCs. In nucleotides, the CDR3 is TGTGCCAGCAGTTCCACCGACAGCTATGGCTACACCTTC. This translates into CASSSTDSYGYTF.